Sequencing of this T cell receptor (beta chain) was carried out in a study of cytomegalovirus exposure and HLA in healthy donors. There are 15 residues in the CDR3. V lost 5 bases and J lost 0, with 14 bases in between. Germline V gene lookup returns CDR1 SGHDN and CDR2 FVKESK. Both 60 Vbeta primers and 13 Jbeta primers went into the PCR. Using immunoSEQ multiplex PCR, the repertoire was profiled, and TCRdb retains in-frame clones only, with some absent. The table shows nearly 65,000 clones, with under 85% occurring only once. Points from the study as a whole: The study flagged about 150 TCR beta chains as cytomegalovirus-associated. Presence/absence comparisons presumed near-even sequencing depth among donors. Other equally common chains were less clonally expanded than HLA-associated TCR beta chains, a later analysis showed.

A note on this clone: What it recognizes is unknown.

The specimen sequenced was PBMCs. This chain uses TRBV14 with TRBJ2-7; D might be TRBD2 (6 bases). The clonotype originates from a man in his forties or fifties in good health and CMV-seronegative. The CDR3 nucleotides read TGTGCCAGCAGCAAACGACGGGAGAGCTCCTACGAGCAGTACTTC. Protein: CASSKRRESSYEQYF.